What follows are 27 T cell receptor beta chains derived from one specimen sequenced in a study of a mutant IDH1 vaccine in newly diagnosed glioma. The time point: week 47, end of study. In every dose of vaccine, 300 ug of mutant IDH1 20-mer peptide was given alongside topical imiquimod. Here immunoSEQ multiplex PCR was the method, and the copy in TCRdb shows in-frame clones only, minus some. Among some 40,000 clones listed, roughly 71% were seen once. These TCRs are of unknown antigen specificity. This sample comprised PBMCs, obtained from a glioma patient whose treatment included an IDH1 peptide vaccine. Receptors originate from a man in his forties or fifties with glioma.

V gene TRBV4-3 combines with J gene TRBJ1-1; D gene ambiguous. Trimming left V 3 bases short and J 0 bases short, with 11 bases between. The CDR3 loop spans 15 amino acids. Per germline, CDR1 LGHNA and CDR2 YSLEER. CDR3 protein: CASSQVAEMNTEAFF. CDR3 nucleotide sequence: TGCGCCAGCAGCCAGGTGGCGGAGATGAACACTGAAGCTTTCTTT.

This sequence joins TRBV10-3 and TRBJ2-3; 14 nucleotides line up with TRBD2. Germline V CDR1 and CDR2: ENHRY, SYGVKD. J gave up 4 bases and V 10 bases, and 7 bases lay outside the gene matches. The CDR3 length is 15 residues. DNA of the CDR3: TGTGCCACCCTCCCGACTAGCGGGAGGGCAGATACGCAGTATTTT. This sequence encodes CATLPTSGRADTQYF.

This clone was seen more than once but under ten times. The genes are TRBV18 and TRBJ2-5; D call uncertain. Germline V gene lookup returns CDR1 KGHSH and CDR2 LQKENI. This CDR3 is built from 14 residues. Trimming removed 0 bases from V and 5 bases from J, with 10 bases in between. The CDR3 region is CASSPPSRRETQYF. DNA for the CDR3: TGTGCCAGCTCACCACCGTCTAGGCGGGAGACCCAGTACTTC.

The V and J genes are TRBV19 and TRBJ1-5; no definite D call. The CDR3 extends over 16 amino acids. The germline V gene encodes CDR1 LNHDA and CDR2 SQIVND (reference sequence). The V gene lost 0 bases and the J gene lost 0 bases, with 9 bases spanning the gap. The CDR3 spells CASSIDGEYSNQPQHF. CDR3 sequence (DNA): TGTGCCAGTAGTATAGATGGAGAGTATAGCAATCAGCCCCAGCATTTT.

The V and J genes are TRBV5-1 and TRBJ1-1; D remains unclear. The germline CDR1 and CDR2 sequences are SGHRS and YFSETQ. V lost 5 bases and J 0 bases, leaving 8 bases between the germline ends. The CDR3 contains 13 residues. In DNA form, the CDR3 reads TGCGCCAGCAGATGGGATGTGAACACTGAAGCTTTCTTT. As protein: CASRWDVNTEAFF.

The chain recombines TRBV7-9 with TRBJ2-7; the D is unclear. Trimming removed 4 bases at V and 3 bases at J, with 4 bases between. The CDR3 contains 11 residues. Germline CDR1 SEHNR, CDR2 FQNEAQ (reference sequence). The CDR3 here is CASSSNYEQYF. In DNA, the CDR3 is TGTGCCAGCAGCTCAAACTACGAGCAGTACTTC.

J is TRBJ1-5 and V is TRBV6-6, with D hard to call. This CDR3 is 14 amino acids long. The V end was cut by 7 bases, the J end by 1 base, with 11 bases between. CDR1 and CDR2 from the germline V gene are MNHNY and SVGAGI (reference sequence). CDR3 DNA sequence: TGTGCCAGCACCCCCGCCTCAAGCAATCAGCCCCAGCATTTT. Its translation: CASTPASSNQPQHF.

V usage is TRBV2 and J usage is TRBJ1-1, with D possibly matching TRBD1 (5 bases). V was trimmed by 7 bases and J by 3 bases, leaving 18 bases between them. Germline V lookup: CDR1 SNHLY, CDR2 FYNNEI. This CDR3 is built from 15 residues. The CDR3 coding sequence is TGTGCCAGCAAATTGGGGGTCCGAAGGGACACTGAAGCTTTCTTT. Translated: CASKLGVRRDTEAFF. Drawing the rest from reference TRBV2 and TRBJ1-1, the complete variable domain is EPEVTQTPSHQVTQMGQEVILRCVPISNHLYFYWYRQILGQKVEFLVSFYNNEISEKSEIFDDQFSVERPDGSNFTLKIRSTKLEDSAMYFCASKLGVRRDTEAFFGQGTRLTVV.

This clone was observed a handful of times. V usage is TRBV6-5 and J usage is TRBJ1-2; 7 nucleotides agree with TRBD1. The CDR3 totals 16 residues. Germline lookup yields CDR1 MNHEY and CDR2 SVGAGI. V trimming: 4 bases; J trimming: 2 bases; junction bases outside the gene matches: 10. DNA of the CDR3: TGTGCCAGCAGTTTAGGGGCGACAGGGAAAAACTATGGCTACACCTTC. It is translated as CASSLGATGKNYGYTF.

The chain uses TRBV14 and TRBJ2-5; no clear D gene. V was shortened by 3 bases and J by 5 bases, with 10 bases between the two germline ends. Germline-derived CDR1 and CDR2 are SGHDN and FVKESK. This CDR3 is 13 amino acids long. The CDR3 DNA reads TGTGCCAGCAGCCACCGAAGTATGGAGACCCAGTACTTC. Its translation is CASSHRSMETQYF.

The chain recombines TRBV5-1 with TRBJ1-1; a possible D gene is TRBD1 (6 bases). Germline V gene data show CDR1 as SGHRS and CDR2 as YFSETQ. V lost 2 bases and J lost 1, with 9 bases in between. This CDR3 is built from 14 residues. The CDR3 region has the DNA TGCGCCAGCAGCTTTGGGGGGGCGAACACTGAAGCTTTCTTT. This sequence encodes CASSFGGANTEAFF.

The V call is TRBV11-1, the J call TRBJ2-4; TRBD1 or TRBD2 may be the D gene (5 bases each). V lost 3 bases and J lost 0, with 9 bases in between. CDR1 SGHAT and CDR2 FQDESV come from the germline V gene (reference sequence). CDR3 length: 15 amino acids. This CDR3 is CASSFQGPAKNIQYF. As DNA, the CDR3 is TGTGCCAGCAGCTTTCAGGGACCAGCCAAAAACATTCAGTACTTC.

J is TRBJ1-1 and V is TRBV10-1, with no clear D. The CDR3 has 15 amino acids. Germline lookup yields CDR1 WNHNN and CDR2 SYGVQD (reference sequence). Trimming left V 3 bases short and J 1 base short, with 12 bases between. CDR3 protein: CASSERSDPNTEAFF. CDR3 nucleotide sequence: TGCGCCAGCAGTGAAAGGTCGGACCCGAACACTGAAGCTTTCTTT.

This chain joins TRBV2 and TRBJ2-6; D unclear. CDR3 size: 14 residues. CDR1 and CDR2 from the germline V gene are SNHLY and FYNNEI. V lost 5 bases and J 2 bases, leaving 7 bases between the germline ends. The chain's CDR3 is CASSRSAGANVLTF. CDR3 in DNA: TGTGCCAGCAGTCGAAGTGCTGGGGCCAACGTCCTGACTTTC. Together with reference TRBV2 and TRBJ2-6, the CDR3 gives the full variable domain: EPEVTQTPSHQVTQMGQEVILRCVPISNHLYFYWYRQILGQKVEFLVSFYNNEISEKSEIFDDQFSVERPDGSNFTLKIRSTKLEDSAMYFCASSRSAGANVLTFGAGSRLTVL.

This chain connects TRBV5-1 to TRBJ2-1; 7 bases fit TRBD2. V trimming: 0 bases; J trimming: 8 bases; junction bases outside the gene matches: 17. The length of the CDR3 is 18 residues. Germline-derived CDR1 and CDR2 are SGHRS and YFSETQ. The CDR3 DNA is TGCGCCAGCAGCTTGGGGGCCGGGGGGACTACCTTTTCGGATGAGCAGTTCTTC. It translates to CASSLGAGGTTFSDEQFF.

The chain uses TRBV4-1 and TRBJ2-2; 7 nucleotides line up with TRBD1. The V segment lost 3 bases and the J segment 4 bases; nucleotides outside the gene matches: 2. Germline lookup yields CDR1 MGHRA and CDR2 YSYEKL. The CDR3 runs 14 residues. CDR3 amino acids: CASSQGQITGELFF. In nucleotides, the CDR3 is TGCGCCAGCAGCCAGGGACAGATCACCGGGGAGCTGTTTTTT.

This chain connects TRBV29-1 to TRBJ2-7; possible D gene TRBD2, 6 bases. The CDR3 length is 14 residues. The germline V gene encodes CDR1 SQVTM and CDR2 ANQGSEA. V was clipped by 6 bases and J by 1 base, with 16 bases between them. The CDR3 sequence is CSVSVPGVSYEQYF. For the CDR3, the DNA is TGCAGCGTCTCTGTTCCGGGGGTTTCCTACGAGCAGTACTTC.

The V gene is TRBV2, the J gene TRBJ2-1; no clear D. The V gene lost 6 bases and the J gene lost 6 bases, with 18 bases spanning the gap. This CDR3 has 15 amino acids. The germline V gene has CDR1 SNHLY and CDR2 FYNNEI. CDR3 bases: TGTGCCAGCAGGCTCAATCCCTCGGCCCTCAATGAGCAGTTCTTC. Its protein product is CASRLNPSALNEQFF.

This sequence joins TRBV15 and TRBJ1-2, with TRBD1 matching 7 bases. CDR3 length equals 12 residues. V lost 8 bases, J lost 2 bases, and 2 bases stayed unmatched. CDR1 and CDR2 from the germline V gene are LNHNV and YYDKDF (reference sequence). As DNA, the CDR3 is TGTGCCACCCAACAGGGGAACTATGGCTACACCTTC. It encodes CATQQGNYGYTF.

This chain joins TRBV19 and TRBJ1-5; 7 nucleotides match TRBD1. With V trimmed by 5 bases and J by 7 bases, 8 bases remained unmatched. CDR1 and CDR2 (germline): LNHDA, SQIVND (reference sequence). The CDR3 is 14 amino acids. DNA of the CDR3: TGTGCCAGTAGTCAGGGGGGGTATGGGCAGCCCCAGCATTTT. It encodes CASSQGGYGQPQHF. The whole variable domain, remainder taken from reference TRBV19 and TRBJ1-5, is DGGITQSPKYLFRKEGQNVTLSCEQNLNHDAMYWYRQDPGQGLRLIYYSQIVNDFQKGDIAEGYSVSREKKESFPLTVTSAQKNPTAFYLCASSQGGYGQPQHFGDGTRLSIL.

The V call is TRBV27, the J call TRBJ1-3; D call uncertain. Germline assignment: CDR1 MNHEY and CDR2 SMNVEV (reference sequence). V lost 5 bases and J 0 bases, leaving 17 bases between the germline ends. The CDR3 runs to 17 residues. The CDR3 region is CASSPRGGAYSGNTIYF. As DNA, the CDR3 is TGTGCCAGCAGTCCCCGGGGAGGCGCCTACTCTGGAAACACCATATATTTT.

Only one count was recorded for this clone. The chain combines TRBV5-4 with TRBJ1-1; 8 nucleotides agree with TRBD1. Trimming at V came to 3 bases and at J to 1 base, leaving 5 bases not matched to a gene. Germline V lookup: CDR1 SGHNT, CDR2 YYREEE (reference sequence). The CDR3 contains 15 residues. CDR3: CASSYGQGPNTEAFF. CDR3 nucleotides: TGTGCCAGCAGCTACGGACAGGGACCGAACACTGAAGCTTTCTTT.

This rearrangement joins TRBV5-1 to TRBJ2-5, with 7 bases fitting TRBD2. J gave up 4 bases and V 4 bases, and 10 bases lay outside the gene matches. The CDR3 sequence is 15 residues long. The germline V gene has CDR1 SGHRS and CDR2 YFSETQ. Here the CDR3 DNA reads TGCGCCAGCAGCCCGGGGGGTAACGGAGGAGAGACCCAGTACTTC. This sequence encodes CASSPGGNGGETQYF.

The chain employs TRBV5-5 and TRBJ1-4; D gene unclear. The germline V gene has CDR1 SGHKS and CDR2 YYEKEE (reference sequence). V was clipped by 0 bases and J by 7 bases, with 4 bases between them. This CDR3 region has 12 residues. The DNA of the CDR3 is TGTGCCAGCAGCTTGGGGGTTGAAAAACTGTTTTTT. Translation gives CASSLGVEKLFF.

CDR3: CASSVETGRTNEKLFF. The CDR3 DNA reads TGTGCCAGCAGCGTAGAGACAGGGAGGACTAATGAAAAACTGTTTTTT. V usage is TRBV9 and J usage is TRBJ1-4; 7 bases are shared with TRBD1. The J segment lost 2 bases and the V segment lost 0 bases, leaving 4 bases of the junction unmatched. Germline loops: CDR1 SGDLS, CDR2 YYNGEE. The CDR3 is 16 residues long.

The rearrangement joins TRBV25-1 to TRBJ2-7, with TRBD1 matching 12 bases. The CDR3 loop spans 14 amino acids. After removal of 4 bases from V and 4 bases from J, the junction contained 2 bases not matched to a gene. Germline V gene lookup returns CDR1 MGHDK and CDR2 SYGVNS. The CDR3 region is CASSAGQGAYEQYF. CDR3 sequence (DNA): TGTGCCAGCAGTGCGGGACAGGGGGCTTACGAGCAGTACTTC.

Here the CDR3 reads CASRAGNTGELFF. The CDR3 DNA is TGTGCCAGCAGGGCAGGGAACACCGGGGAGCTGTTTTTT. This rearrangement joins TRBV27 to TRBJ2-2; D call uncertain. This CDR3 has 13 residues. Germline V gene sequence: CDR1 MNHEY, CDR2 SMNVEV (reference sequence). Trimming shortened V by 6 bases and J by 1 base, and 6 bases separated the two germline ends.